The entry that follows covers one T cell receptor (beta chain) sequence. The antigen it binds to is not known. Per-base quality was not reported, and no clone a single base away is much larger than it. From a lookup of the germline V gene (reference sequence), CDR1 and CDR2 are SGHNT and YYREEE. Germline trimming: 5 bases from V, 2 bases from J; junction bases outside gene matches: 6. The CDR3 starts with the cysteine, ends with the phenylalanine, and has 14 residues. Only CDR3 DNA remains: 42 bases, in frame from the first base. This entry belongs to a study of blood T cell repertoires in COVID-19 (dated by TCRdb to the early 2020s). For the wider study: The collaborator samples originated in the United States, Italy and Spain and spanned the acute and convalescent phases of COVID-19. The material from the prospective study consisted of cDNA or gDNA derived from T cells, B-cell-depleted T cells, or PBMCs. The repertoires were made available in a free public database intended to serve as a resource for research on the immune response to SARS-CoV-2. Samples came from the ongoing ImmuneRACE study (first 160 participants) plus 1,254 subjects from 6 global collaborators. HLA class I and class II types, where available, came from metadata supplied by the sample provider rather than from assay-based typing. The sample metadata nearly always contained a de-identified subject ID, COVID-19 status, age in years and sex. The dataset comprised deeply sampled blood TCRbeta repertoires from subjects exposed to, actively infected with, or recovered from COVID-19. Study-level results and caveats: How much clinical and demographic metadata was included differed by source and by participant, and the metadata was provided uncurated.

Participants in the prospective study were enrolled through a virtual design, were aged roughly 18 to 100 years, and lived in 24 United States geographic areas. To assign participants to cohorts, the prospective study relied on clinical history that participants themselves reported in a screening survey and a study questionnaire. Recovered participants in ImmuneRACE Cohort 3 were defined by two consecutive negative NP/OP PCR tests, clearance by a healthcare professional, or resolution of symptoms. In the prospective study, whole blood, serum and a nasopharyngeal or oropharyngeal swab were collected from each participant by mobile phlebotomists. Over a 2-month period, participants in the prospective study had the option of providing additional blood draws and questionnaires. Before DNA extraction, blood samples from the prospective study were shipped at room temperature or frozen. TCRbeta CDR3 regions were amplified from genomic DNA by means of the immunoSEQ Assay, a bias-controlled multiplex PCR. Per the source publication's procedure: Nucleated cell counts per sample were estimated from amplification of reference gene primers within the assay. To quantify the absolute abundance of each unique TCRbeta CDR3 rearrangement, sequence reads were collapsed and filtered. For each sample, productive Simpson clonality was calculated as the square root of Simpson's diversity index across productive rearrangements. In TCRdb, the immuneACCESS table is reduced to in-frame sequences with V and J assigned. These tables do not hold every clone; where another copy was compared, an unresolved V gene accounts for under half, and the others remain unexplained. Clone size and V and J calls were adopted from that table, with D and trimming inferred from the DNA. In all, the sample holds 190,000 or so clones, and 87% of those were seen once. The ten largest clones add up to approximately 2.1% of the sample.

The chain links TRBV5-4 with TRBJ2-5, and 7 bases in between align with TRBD1. Input material: PBMCs or T cells enriched from blood (not recorded which). The sequence was collected from a woman aged 25 to 45 who had recovered from COVID-19. The DNA sequence reads TGTGCCAGCAGGTCCGGGACAGTTCAAGAGACCCAGTACTTC. This encodes CASRSGTVQETQYF.